This T cell receptor beta chain stems from a study of radiotherapy plus CTLA-4 blockade in lung cancer. This clone was found once. Its specificity is not known. The CDR3 loop spans 17 amino acids. The germline gives CDR1 ENHRY, CDR2 SYGVKD. Trimming cost V 2 bases and J 1 base; bases outside gene matches: 10. Study findings and constraints: Early clonal dynamics of blood T cells, together with interferon-beta, were reported as the best response predictor.

Enrolled patients, whose metastatic non-small-cell lung cancer was chemo-refractory, received focal radiation plus CTLA-4 blockade with ipilimumab. The assay was immunoSEQ multiplex PCR, and TCRdb's table has in-frame clones only and misses some. The sample holds tens of thousands of clones, roughly 84% seen once. This rearrangement joins TRBV10-3 to TRBJ2-5; 7 bases are shared with TRBD2. The clonotype comes from a human donor with non-small cell lung cancer whose response to radiotherapy plus ipilimumab could not be evaluated. Sequences were derived from peripheral blood, sampled from a patient treated with radiotherapy plus ipilimumab. CDR3 sequence: CAISEGRGGSVQETQYF. The DNA for the CDR3 is TGTGCCATCAGTGAGGGTCGGGGCGGGAGTGTCCAAGAGACCCAGTACTTC.